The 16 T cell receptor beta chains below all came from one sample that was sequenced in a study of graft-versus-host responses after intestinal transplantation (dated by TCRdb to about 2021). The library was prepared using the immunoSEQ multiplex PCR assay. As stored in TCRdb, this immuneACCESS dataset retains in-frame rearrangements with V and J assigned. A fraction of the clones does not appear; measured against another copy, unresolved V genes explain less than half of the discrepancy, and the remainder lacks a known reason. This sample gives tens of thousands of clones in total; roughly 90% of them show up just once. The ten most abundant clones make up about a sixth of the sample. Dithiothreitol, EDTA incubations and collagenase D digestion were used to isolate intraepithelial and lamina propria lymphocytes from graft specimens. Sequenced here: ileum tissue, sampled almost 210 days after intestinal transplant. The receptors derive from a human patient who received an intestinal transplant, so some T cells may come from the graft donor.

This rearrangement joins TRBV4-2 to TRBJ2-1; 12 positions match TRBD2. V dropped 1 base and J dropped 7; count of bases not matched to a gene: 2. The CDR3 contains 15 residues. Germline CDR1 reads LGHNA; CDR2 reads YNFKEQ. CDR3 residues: CASSQGTSGVNEQFF. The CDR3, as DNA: TGTGCCAGCAGCCAAGGGACTAGCGGGGTGAATGAGCAGTTCTTC.

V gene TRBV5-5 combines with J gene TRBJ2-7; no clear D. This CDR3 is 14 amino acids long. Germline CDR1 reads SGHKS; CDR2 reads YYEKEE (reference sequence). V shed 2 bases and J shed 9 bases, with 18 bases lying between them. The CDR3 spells CASSFRHRSLWQYF. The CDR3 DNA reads TGTGCCAGCAGCTTCCGGCACCGATCACTGTGGCAGTACTTC.

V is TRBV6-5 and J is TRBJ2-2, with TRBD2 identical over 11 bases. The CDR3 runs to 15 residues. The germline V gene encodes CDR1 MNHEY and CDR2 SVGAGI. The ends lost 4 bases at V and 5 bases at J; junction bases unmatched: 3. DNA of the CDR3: TGTGCCAGCAGTTGGACTAGCGGGTCAACCGGGGAGCTGTTTTTT. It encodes CASSWTSGSTGELFF.

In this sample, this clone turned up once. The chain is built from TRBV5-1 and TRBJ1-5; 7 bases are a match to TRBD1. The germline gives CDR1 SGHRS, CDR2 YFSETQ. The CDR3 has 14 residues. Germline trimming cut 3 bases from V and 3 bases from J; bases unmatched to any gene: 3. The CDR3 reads CASSSGQPNQPQHF. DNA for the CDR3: TGCGCCAGCAGCTCGGGACAGCCCAATCAGCCCCAGCATTTT.

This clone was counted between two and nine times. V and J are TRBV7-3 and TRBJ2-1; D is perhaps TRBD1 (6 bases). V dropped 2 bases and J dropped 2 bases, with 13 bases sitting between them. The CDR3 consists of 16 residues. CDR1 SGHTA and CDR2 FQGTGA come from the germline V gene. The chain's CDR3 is CASSLEGVGTYNEQFF. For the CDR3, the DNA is TGTGCCAGCAGCTTAGAGGGGGTGGGAACCTACAATGAGCAGTTCTTC.

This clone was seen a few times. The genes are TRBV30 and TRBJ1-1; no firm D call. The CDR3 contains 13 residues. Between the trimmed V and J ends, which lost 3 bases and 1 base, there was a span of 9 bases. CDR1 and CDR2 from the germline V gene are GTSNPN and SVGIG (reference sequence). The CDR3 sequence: CAWRRAGNTEAFF. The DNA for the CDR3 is TGTGCCTGGAGGAGGGCGGGGAACACTGAAGCTTTCTTT.

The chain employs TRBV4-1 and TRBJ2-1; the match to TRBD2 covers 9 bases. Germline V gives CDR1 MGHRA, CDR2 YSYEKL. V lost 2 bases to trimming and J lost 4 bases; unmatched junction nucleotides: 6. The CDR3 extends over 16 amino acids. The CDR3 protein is CASSQSTSGTYNEQFF. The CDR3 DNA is TGCGCCAGCAGCCAATCGACTAGCGGAACGTACAATGAGCAGTTCTTC.

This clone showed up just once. The CDR3 DNA reads as TGCGCCAGCAGCCCGGGACAGGGGGCGGACTACGAGCAGTACTTC. Translating gives CASSPGQGADYEQYF. V is TRBV4-1 and J is TRBJ2-7; 12 bases are shared with TRBD1. There are 15 residues in the CDR3. The germline CDR1 and CDR2 sequences are MGHRA and YSYEKL. Germline trimming cut 4 bases from V and 3 bases from J; bases unmatched to any gene: 4.

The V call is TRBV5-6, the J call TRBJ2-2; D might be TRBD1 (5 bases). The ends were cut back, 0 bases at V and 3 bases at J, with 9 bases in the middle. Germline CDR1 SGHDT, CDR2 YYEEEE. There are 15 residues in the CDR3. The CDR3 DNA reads TGTGCCAGCAGCTTGGAGGGGCTGTACACCGGGGAGCTGTTTTTT. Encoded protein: CASSLEGLYTGELFF.

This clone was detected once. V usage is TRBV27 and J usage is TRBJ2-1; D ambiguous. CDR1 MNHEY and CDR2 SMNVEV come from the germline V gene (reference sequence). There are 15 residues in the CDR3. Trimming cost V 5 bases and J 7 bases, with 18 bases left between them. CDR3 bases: TGTGCCAGCAGTCTCATTCCACTGATCGGAAATGAGCAGTTCTTC. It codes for CASSLIPLIGNEQFF.

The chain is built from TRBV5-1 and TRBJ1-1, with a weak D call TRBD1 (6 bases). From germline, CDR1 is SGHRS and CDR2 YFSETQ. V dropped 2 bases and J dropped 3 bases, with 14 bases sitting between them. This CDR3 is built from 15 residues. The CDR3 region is CASSLLQGGDTEAFF. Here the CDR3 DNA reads TGCGCCAGCAGCTTATTACAGGGAGGCGACACTGAAGCTTTCTTT.

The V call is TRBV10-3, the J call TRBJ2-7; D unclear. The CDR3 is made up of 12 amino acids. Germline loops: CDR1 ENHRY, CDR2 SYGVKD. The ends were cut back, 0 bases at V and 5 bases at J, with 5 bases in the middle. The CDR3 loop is CAISESLDEQYF. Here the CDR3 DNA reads TGTGCCATCAGTGAGTCTCTGGACGAGCAGTACTTC.

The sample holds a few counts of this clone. CDR3 in DNA: TGTGCCAGCAGTGAAGCGCTTTTTGGGGGGCTCGACACTGAAGCTTTCTTT. Residues: CASSEALFGGLDTEAFF. The chain carries TRBV6-1 and TRBJ1-1, with D tentatively TRBD1 (6 bases). The CDR3 has 17 amino acids. V dropped 0 bases and J dropped 3 bases, with 17 bases sitting between them. The germline CDR1 and CDR2 sequences are MNHNS and SASEGT.

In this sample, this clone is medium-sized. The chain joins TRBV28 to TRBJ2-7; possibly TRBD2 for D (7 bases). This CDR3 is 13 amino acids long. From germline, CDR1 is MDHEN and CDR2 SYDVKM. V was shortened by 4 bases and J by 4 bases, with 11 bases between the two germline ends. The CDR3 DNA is TGTGCCAGCAGTTGGGGGGGCATTTACGAGCAGTACTTC. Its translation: CASSWGGIYEQYF.

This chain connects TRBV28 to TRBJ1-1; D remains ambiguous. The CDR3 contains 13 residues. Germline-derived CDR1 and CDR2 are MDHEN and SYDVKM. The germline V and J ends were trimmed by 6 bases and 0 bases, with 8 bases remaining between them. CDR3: CASRGGMNTEAFF. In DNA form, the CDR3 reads TGTGCCAGCAGGGGTGGCATGAACACTGAAGCTTTCTTT.

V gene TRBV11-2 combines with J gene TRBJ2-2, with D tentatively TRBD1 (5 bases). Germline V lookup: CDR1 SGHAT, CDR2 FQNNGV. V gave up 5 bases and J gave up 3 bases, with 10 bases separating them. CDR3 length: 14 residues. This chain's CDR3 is CASSTRQYTGELFF. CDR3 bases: TGTGCCAGCAGCACCAGACAGTACACCGGGGAGCTGTTTTTT.